Following are 31 T cell receptor beta chains from one sample sequenced in a study of blood T cell repertoires in COVID-19 (TCRdb year 2020). Libraries came from the immunoSEQ multiplex PCR assay. In TCRdb, the immuneACCESS table is reduced to in-frame sequences with V and J assigned. These tables do not hold every clone; where another copy was compared, an unresolved V gene accounts for under half, and the others remain unexplained. The sample yields about 300,000 clones; roughly 88% were counted once. The ten top clones hold 1.5% to 2% of the sample. Sequenced sample: peripheral blood. These receptors originate from a woman aged 45-65 years with acute or convalescent COVID-19.

The V and J genes are TRBV30 and TRBJ1-3; D is unclear. The CDR3 has 16 residues. Germline lookup yields CDR1 GTSNPN and CDR2 SVGIG (reference sequence). V lost 3 bases, J lost 0 bases, and 15 bases lay in between. As DNA, the CDR3 is TGTGCCTGGAGCCAGGACTTCTCGAGCTCTGGAAACACCATATATTTT. Translated, it gives CAWSQDFSSSGNTIYF. The full variable domain, in which reference TRBV30 and TRBJ1-3 provide the parts outside the CDR3, is SQTIHQWPATLVQPVGSPLSLECTVEGTSNPNLYWYRQAAGRGLQLLFYSVGIGQISSEVPQNLSASRPQDRQFILSSKKLLLSDSGFYLCAWSQDFSSSGNTIYFGEGSWLTVV.

V usage is TRBV5-1 and J usage is TRBJ2-5; TRBD2 agrees at 8 bases. The germline gives CDR1 SGHRS, CDR2 YFSETQ. Unmatched junction bases numbered 9, after V lost 6 bases and J lost 5 bases. The CDR3 totals 14 residues. CDR3 residues: CASKNGRAGETQYF. The CDR3, as DNA: TGCGCCAGCAAGAACGGGAGGGCCGGGGAGACCCAGTACTTC.

The chain combines TRBV12-5 with TRBJ1-2, with 9 bases that match TRBD1. V lost 0 bases and J lost 7; bases outside the gene matches: 15. This CDR3 is 18 amino acids long. Germline V gene sequence: CDR1 LGHNT, CDR2 FRNRAP. Written as DNA, the CDR3 is TGTGCTAGTGGTTTGGTAGACCGGGACAGGGTGGTGAACGGTGGCTACACCTTC. It codes for CASGLVDRDRVVNGGYTF.

The V and J genes are TRBV5-1 and TRBJ1-2; a possible D gene is TRBD1 (6 bases). V was cut by 5 bases and J by 6 bases, with 17 bases left in between. This CDR3 region has 14 residues. Germline CDR1 reads SGHRS; CDR2 reads YFSETQ. DNA of the CDR3: TGCGCCAGCAGGTCGGAACAGGGTCCGGATGGCTACACCTTC. Translated: CASRSEQGPDGYTF.

The V and J genes are TRBV29-1 and TRBJ1-4; TRBD1 matches 9 bases. Trimming took 5 bases from V and 4 from J; bases not matched to a gene: 8. The CDR3 covers 15 residues. Germline V lookup: CDR1 SQVTM, CDR2 ANQGSEA. CDR3 nucleotide sequence: TGCAGCGTTCATGATAAGGACAGGGGTAATGAAAAACTGTTTTTT. This translates into CSVHDKDRGNEKLFF.

The V call is TRBV5-8, the J call TRBJ1-2; D is unclear. This CDR3 has 10 residues. V lost 2 bases and J 9 bases, leaving 5 bases between the germline ends. CDR1 is SGHTS, CDR2 YDEGEE, per germline. The CDR3 nucleotides read TGTGCCAGCAGCTTCGCGAGCTACACCTTC. This encodes CASSFASYTF.

J is TRBJ1-5 and V is TRBV7-2, with 8 bases identical to TRBD1. CDR1 SGHTA and CDR2 FQGNSA come from the germline V gene. Unmatched junction bases numbered 7, after V lost 3 bases and J lost 6 bases. This CDR3 is built from 15 residues. CDR3 bases: TGTGCCAGCAGCTTGGGCAGGGGGCGTAGTCAGCCCCAGCATTTT. It codes for CASSLGRGRSQPQHF. The full variable domain, completed using reference TRBV7-2 and TRBJ1-5, is GAGVSQSPSNKVTEKGKDVELRCDPISGHTALYWYRQSLGQGLEFLIYFQGNSAPDKSGLPSDRFSAERTGGSVSTLTIQRTQQEDSAVYLCASSLGRGRSQPQHFGDGTRLSIL.

The chain combines TRBV5-1 with TRBJ2-7, with 7 bases matching TRBD2. The CDR3 contains 14 residues. Trimming took 2 bases from V and 2 from J; bases not matched to a gene: 4. Germline CDR1 is SGHRS and CDR2 is YFSETQ. Here the CDR3 reads CASSLGTTPYEQYF. The CDR3 bases are TGCGCCAGCAGCTTAGGGACTACGCCCTACGAGCAGTACTTC.

The chain uses TRBV11-3 and TRBJ2-3; TRBD1 agrees at 9 bases. CDR1 is SGHNT and CDR2 is YENEEA in the germline V gene. V shed 5 bases, J shed 4 bases, and the junction held 7 bases outside the gene matches. This CDR3 region has 15 residues. The CDR3 DNA sequence: TGTGCCAGCAGCCCCGGGACAGGGAATTCAGATACGCAGTATTTT. This gives the protein CASSPGTGNSDTQYF.

This clone was recorded only once. The rearrangement uses TRBV29-1 and TRBJ2-7, with D possibly TRBD2 on 5 matching bases. The germline V gene has CDR1 SQVTM and CDR2 ANQGSEA. This CDR3 comprises 11 residues. The V end lost 8 bases, the J end lost 6 bases, and 14 bases lay between the germline ends. CDR3 DNA sequence: TGCAGCACTACTAGTACGGGCGAGCAGTACTTC. Its translation: CSTTSTGEQYF.

This rearrangement joins TRBV5-1 to TRBJ2-3, with 11 bases that match TRBD1. V was pared by 4 bases and J by 4 bases, with 8 bases of the junction left unmatched. This CDR3 region has 16 residues. Germline CDR1 reads SGHRS; CDR2 reads YFSETQ. This chain's CDR3 is CASSEGTGGFPDTQYF. The CDR3 region has the DNA TGCGCCAGCAGCGAGGGGACAGGGGGTTTTCCAGATACGCAGTATTTT. Combining the CDR3 with reference TRBV5-1 and TRBJ2-3 gives the whole variable domain KAGVTQTPRYLIKTRGQQVTLSCSPISGHRSVSWYQQTPGQGLQFLFEYFSETQRNKGNFPGRFSGRQFSNSRSEMNVSTLELGDSALYLCASSEGTGGFPDTQYFGPGTRLTVL.

J is TRBJ2-3 and V is TRBV29-1, with a tentative D call TRBD1 (5 bases). Trimming left V 4 bases short and J 0 bases short, with 14 bases between. CDR1 SQVTM and CDR2 ANQGSEA come from the germline V gene. The CDR3 spans 15 residues. As DNA, the CDR3 is TGCAGCGTTGTCTCAGACAGCCAGAGCACAGATACGCAGTATTTT. It specifies CSVVSDSQSTDTQYF.

Note on this clone: Germline is not matched at one junction end, which may reflect a read error. The chain recombines TRBV15 with TRBJ2-7, with D perhaps TRBD2 (5 bases). Germline V gene sequence: CDR1 LNHNV, CDR2 YYDKDF (reference sequence). This CDR3 is built from 13 residues. The CDR3 sequence is CATSRDRGYGQYF. In nucleotides, the CDR3 is TGTGCCACCAGCAGAGATCGGGGATACGGGCAGTACTTC. Supplemented by reference TRBV15 and TRBJ2-7, the full variable domain reads DAMVIQNPRYQVTQFGKPVTLSCSQTLNHNVMYWYQQKSSQAPKLLFHYYDKDFNNEADTPDNFQSRRPNTSFCFLDIRSPGLGDTAMYLCATSRDRGYGQYFGPGTRLTVT.

CDR3 DNA: TGCGCCAGCAGCCAACTAGCGGTTAACTACAATGAGCAGTTCTTC. Protein: CASSQLAVNYNEQFF. The V and J genes are TRBV4-3 and TRBJ2-1, with 7 bases identical to TRBD2. The CDR3 runs to 15 residues. With V trimmed by 2 bases and J by 3 bases, 4 bases remained unmatched. Germline CDR1 is LGHNA and CDR2 is YSLEER.

This sequence joins TRBV7-9 and TRBJ1-5, with D possibly being TRBD1 (6 bases). V was pared by 4 bases and J by 6 bases, with 16 bases between. This CDR3 comprises 15 residues. From germline, CDR1 is SEHNR and CDR2 FQNEAQ (reference sequence). This CDR3 reads CASSSGQPGGQPQHF. The CDR3 DNA sequence: TGTGCCAGCAGCTCCGGACAGCCTGGGGGTCAGCCCCAGCATTTT.

The chain links TRBV4-1 to TRBJ2-3; D possibly corresponds to TRBD2 (5 bases). The ends were cut back, 0 bases at V and 4 bases at J, with 11 bases in the middle. CDR1 is MGHRA, CDR2 YSYEKL, per germline. The CDR3 length is 15 residues. CDR3 in DNA: TGCGCCAGCAGCCAAGATGGGCTAGCTCCAGATACGCAGTATTTT. It translates to CASSQDGLAPDTQYF.

The CDR3 protein is CASSVIQGGTDTQYF. The DNA for the CDR3 is TGTGCCAGCAGCGTAATCCAGGGTGGAACAGATACGCAGTATTTT. The chain couples TRBV9 to TRBJ2-3, with TRBD1 as a possible D gene (5 bases). CDR3 size: 15 residues. Germline values: CDR1 SGDLS, CDR2 YYNGEE. V dropped 1 base and J dropped 3 bases, with 12 bases sitting between them. Full variable domain (outside the CDR3, taken from reference TRBV9 and TRBJ2-3): DSGVTQTPKHLITATGQRVTLRCSPRSGDLSVYWYQQSLDQGLQFLIQYYNGEERAKGNILERFSAQQFPDLHSELNLSSLELGDSALYFCASSVIQGGTDTQYFGPGTRLTVL.

In regard to this clone: The same CDR3 can be traced to other DNA sequences in this sample. The chain recombines TRBV28 with TRBJ1-2; possibly TRBD1 for D (5 bases). The V gene's germline CDR1 is MDHEN and CDR2 SYDVKM. The CDR3 sequence is 13 residues long. Trimming cost V 2 bases and J 2 bases, with 6 bases left between them. The CDR3 protein is CASSLRQNYGYTF. The DNA of the CDR3 is TGTGCCAGCAGTTTACGACAGAACTATGGCTACACCTTC.

The V and J genes are TRBV9 and TRBJ2-1; 9 nucleotides agree with TRBD1. CDR1 is SGDLS, CDR2 YYNGEE, per germline. The length of the CDR3 is 15 residues. Unmatched junction bases numbered 9, after V lost 5 bases and J lost 6 bases. CDR3 sequence (DNA): TGTGCCAGCAGGCGAGGGACAGGGAGTCCCAATGAGCAGTTCTTC. Encoded protein: CASRRGTGSPNEQFF.

This clone appeared once. This sequence joins TRBV3-1 (or the pseudogene TRBV3-2) and TRBJ2-7, with unresolved D. V lost 1 base and J lost 3, with 10 bases in between. The length of the CDR3 is 14 residues. CDR1 and CDR2 (germline): LGHDT, YNNKEL (reference sequence). The CDR3 nucleotides read TGTGCCAGCAGCCAAGTAGCCGGCCGCTACGAGCAGTACTTC. It is translated as CASSQVAGRYEQYF.

V and J are TRBV2 and TRBJ2-1; 9 bases map to TRBD2. This CDR3 comprises 14 residues. V trimming: 2 bases; J trimming: 8 bases; junction bases outside the gene matches: 4. The germline V gene has CDR1 SNHLY and CDR2 FYNNEI. CDR3 DNA: TGTGCCAGCAGTGAAATATGGACTAGCGATGAGCAGTTCTTC. Encoded protein: CASSEIWTSDEQFF.

The V gene is TRBV28, the J gene TRBJ2-7; D unresolved. Germline CDR1 reads MDHEN; CDR2 reads SYDVKM. The CDR3 extends over 12 amino acids. Trimming cost V 2 bases and J 4 bases, with 6 bases left between them. The CDR3 nucleotides read TGTGCCAGCAGTTTACAAGCATACGAGCAGTACTTC. Its translation: CASSLQAYEQYF.

V and J are TRBV14 and TRBJ2-1, with D unclear. Trimming pared 0 bases from V and 10 bases from J, leaving 13 bases between. The CDR3 covers 14 residues. Germline CDR1 and CDR2: SGHDN and FVKESK. CDR3 loop: CASSQDGWRNEQFF. CDR3 bases: TGTGCCAGCAGCCAAGATGGGTGGCGGAACGAGCAGTTCTTC.

This clone was seen only a few times. The CDR3 coding sequence is TGTGCCAGCAGCTTGTTCGGAGGGGCGGGTGAAAAACTGTTTTTT. It specifies CASSLFGGAGEKLFF. V is TRBV5-8 and J is TRBJ1-4, with TRBD1 as a possible D gene (5 bases). This CDR3 is 15 amino acids long. The germline V and J ends were trimmed by 1 base and 7 bases, with 14 bases remaining between them. CDR1 is SGHTS, CDR2 YDEGEE, per germline.

The chain uses TRBV12-3 or TRBV12-4 and TRBJ2-1; D perhaps matches TRBD2 (6 bases). With 0 bases removed from V and 14 bases from J, the gap between germline ends came to 14 bases. The CDR3 loop spans 13 amino acids. The CDR3 here is CASSLAAGSEEFF. The CDR3 nucleotides are TGTGCCAGCAGTTTAGCGGCGGGGAGCGAGGAGTTCTTC.

Only a few counts were recorded for this clone. The rearrangement uses TRBV6-5 and TRBJ2-7, with TRBD2 matching 12 bases. CDR3 length: 15 amino acids. The V segment lost 6 bases and the J segment 6 bases; nucleotides outside the gene matches: 9. Germline values: CDR1 MNHEY, CDR2 SVGAGI. CDR3 in amino acids: CASSTSLAGGREQYF. DNA of the CDR3: TGTGCCAGCAGCACTTCACTAGCGGGAGGACGCGAGCAGTACTTC.

This clone was recorded only once. The genes are TRBV15 and TRBJ1-1, with D possibly being TRBD1 (6 bases). Trimming removed 1 base at V and 7 bases at J, with 13 bases between. CDR1 is LNHNV, CDR2 YYDKDF, per germline (reference sequence). This CDR3 has 14 residues. In DNA form, the CDR3 reads TGTGCCACCAGCAGAGGGACAGACAGATATGAAGCTTTCTTT. This encodes CATSRGTDRYEAFF.

This chain uses TRBV3-1 (or the pseudogene TRBV3-2) with TRBJ1-3; perhaps TRBD1 as D (6 bases). The CDR3 extends over 17 amino acids. Germline CDR1 LGHDT, CDR2 YNNKEL (reference sequence). Trimming left V 2 bases short and J 0 bases short, with 14 bases between. CDR3 DNA sequence: TGTGCCAGCAGCCAATTGGGAGGGGGAGGCTCTGGAAACACCATATATTTT. This gives the protein CASSQLGGGGSGNTIYF.

The J gene is TRBJ2-7, the V gene TRBV5-1; the D gene is possibly TRBD2 (6 bases). CDR3 size: 15 residues. Germline lookup yields CDR1 SGHRS and CDR2 YFSETQ. Trimming stripped 1 base from V and 2 bases from J, with 13 bases between. Here the CDR3 DNA reads TGCGCCAGCAGCTTGATGTTGCGGGGCACCTACGAGCAGTACTTC. Protein product: CASSLMLRGTYEQYF.

This chain connects TRBV11-2 to TRBJ1-1; unclear D gene. The CDR3 runs to 13 residues. V was shortened by 1 base and J by 1 base, with 4 bases between the two germline ends. Looked up from germline, CDR1 is SGHAT and CDR2 is FQNNGV. The CDR3 sequence is CASSLGANTEAFF. The CDR3 DNA reads TGTGCCAGCAGCTTAGGGGCGAACACTGAAGCTTTCTTT.

The rearrangement joins TRBV28 to TRBJ1-5; no clear D. Germline lookup yields CDR1 MDHEN and CDR2 SYDVKM. V lost 4 bases and J 0 bases, leaving 16 bases between the germline ends. CDR3 length: 17 residues. The CDR3 loop is CASSSHVAGGSNQPQHF. The CDR3 coding sequence is TGTGCCAGCAGTTCTCACGTCGCCGGAGGTAGCAATCAGCCCCAGCATTTT.